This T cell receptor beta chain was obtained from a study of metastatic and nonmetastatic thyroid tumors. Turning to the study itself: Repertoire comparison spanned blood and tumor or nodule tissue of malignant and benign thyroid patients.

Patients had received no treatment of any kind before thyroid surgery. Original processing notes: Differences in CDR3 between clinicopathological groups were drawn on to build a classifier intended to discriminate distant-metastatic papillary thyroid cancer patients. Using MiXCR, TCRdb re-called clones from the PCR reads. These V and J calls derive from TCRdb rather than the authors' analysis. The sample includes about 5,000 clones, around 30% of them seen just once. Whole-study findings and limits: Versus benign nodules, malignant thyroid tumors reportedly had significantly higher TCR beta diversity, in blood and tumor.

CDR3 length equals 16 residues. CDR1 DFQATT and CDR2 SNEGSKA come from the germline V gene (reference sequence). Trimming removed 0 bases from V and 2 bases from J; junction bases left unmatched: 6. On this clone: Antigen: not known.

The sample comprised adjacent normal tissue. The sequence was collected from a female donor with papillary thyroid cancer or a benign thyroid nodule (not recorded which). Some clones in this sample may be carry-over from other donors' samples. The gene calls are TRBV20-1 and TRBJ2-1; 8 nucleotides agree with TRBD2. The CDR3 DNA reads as TGCAGTGCTAGAGATCCCGGGAGGGCTCCCTACAATGAGCAGTTCTTC. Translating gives CSARDPGRAPYNEQFF.